The next 23 T cell receptor beta chains were all read from a single sample in a study of PD-L1 blockade in urothelial cancer. Specified time point: peripheral blood 6 weeks after treatment start. TCRdb keeps only in-frame clones here, not all; method: immunoSEQ multiplex PCR. The repertoire holds 50,000 or so clones, with roughly 88% as singletons. The material sequenced was PBMCs, taken around atezolizumab (anti-PD-L1) treatment. Source of these receptors: a man between 45 and 60 years old with urothelial cancer.

A single count supports this clone. This rearrangement joins TRBV9 to TRBJ1-1; 9 nucleotides line up with TRBD1. Germline V gene lookup returns CDR1 SGDLS and CDR2 YYNGEE. The V gene end was trimmed by 5 bases and the J gene end by 0 bases; junction bases not matched to a gene: 5. The CDR3 length is 15 residues. The DNA for the CDR3 is TGTGCCAGCAGACCGGGACAGGGACTGAACACTGAAGCTTTCTTT. Its translation: CASRPGQGLNTEAFF.

The chain has TRBV7-2 and TRBJ2-7, with D unclear. V lost 5 bases, J lost 2 bases, and 7 bases lay in between. CDR3 length equals 12 residues. Germline-derived CDR1 and CDR2 are SGHTA and FQGNSA. The CDR3 region is CASSEPAYEQYF. The CDR3 DNA follows: TGTGCCAGCAGCGAGCCTGCCTACGAGCAGTACTTC.

The chain uses TRBV11-2 and TRBJ2-3; D remains unclear. V was clipped by 2 bases and J by 0 bases, with 9 bases between them. Germline V gene lookup returns CDR1 SGHAT and CDR2 FQNNGV. The CDR3 sequence is 15 residues long. CDR3 residues: CASSLSGFSTDTQYF. The CDR3 DNA reads as TGTGCCAGCAGCTTATCCGGGTTTAGCACAGATACGCAGTATTTT.

The chain carries TRBV7-2 and TRBJ2-7; D might be TRBD2 (7 bases). This CDR3 has 14 residues. CDR1 is SGHTA, CDR2 FQGNSA, per germline. The V and J ends lost 5 bases and 1 base respectively, with 12 bases between them. The CDR3 DNA reads as TGTGCCAGCAGCGGGGGGGCTAGTTCCTACGAGCAGTACTTC. Its translation: CASSGGASSYEQYF.

The V call is TRBV6-5, the J call TRBJ1-6; D not certain. The V gene's germline CDR1 is MNHEY and CDR2 SVGAGI. CDR3 size: 15 residues. V was clipped by 0 bases and J by 8 bases, with 11 bases between them. The CDR3 spells CASSYSITVDSPLHF. The CDR3 DNA reads as TGTGCCAGCAGTTACTCGATCACGGTCGATTCACCCCTCCACTTT.

This chain uses TRBV19 with TRBJ1-5; D unclear. The CDR3 runs 14 residues. Trimming took off 4 bases at V and 6 bases at J, with 13 bases between the two ends. Germline CDR1 reads LNHDA; CDR2 reads SQIVND (reference sequence). The CDR3: CASSKQLRVQPQHF. The CDR3 coding sequence is TGTGCCAGTAGTAAGCAGCTCCGGGTTCAGCCCCAGCATTTT.

This clone came up a few times. The CDR3 loop is CASGLGTEVPQHF. The CDR3 nucleotides are TGTGCCAGCGGATTAGGAACTGAGGTGCCCCAGCATTTT. The chain recombines TRBV28 with TRBJ1-5, with D unresolved. The CDR3 is made up of 13 amino acids. V lost 8 bases and J 9 bases, leaving 17 bases between the germline ends. CDR1 and CDR2 from the germline V gene are MDHEN and SYDVKM.

This clone was counted a few times. This rearrangement joins TRBV7-2 to TRBJ1-5; TRBD1 agrees at 12 bases. Trimming removed 5 bases from V and 5 bases from J; junction bases left unmatched: 13. The germline gives CDR1 SGHTA, CDR2 FQGNSA. This CDR3 comprises 18 residues. CDR3 amino acids: CASSTRDRGRGFDQPQHF. The CDR3 coding sequence is TGTGCCAGCAGCACCCGGGACAGGGGGCGCGGGTTCGATCAGCCCCAGCATTTT. Based on the CDR3 plus reference TRBV7-2 and TRBJ1-5, the full variable domain is GAGVSQSPSNKVTEKGKDVELRCDPISGHTALYWYRQSLGQGLEFLIYFQGNSAPDKSGLPSDRFSAERTGGSVSTLTIQRTQQEDSAVYLCASSTRDRGRGFDQPQHFGDGTRLSIL.

J is TRBJ1-2 and V is TRBV28; tentatively, D is TRBD1 (6 bases). Germline assignment: CDR1 MDHEN and CDR2 SYDVKM. This CDR3 has 12 amino acids. Trimming cost V 7 bases and J 6 bases, with 12 bases left between them. CDR3 sequence: CASTGGPHGYTF. The CDR3 nucleotides are TGTGCCAGCACGGGGGGCCCACATGGCTACACCTTC.

This clone was picked up a small number of times. The chain carries TRBV2 and TRBJ1-2; TRBD1 agrees at 12 bases. CDR3 length: 15 residues. Per germline, CDR1 SNHLY and CDR2 FYNNEI. Losses at the gene ends were 4 bases for V and 7 bases for J; bases not matched to a gene: 7. The CDR3 DNA follows: TGTGCCAGCAGTGTCCTCCGGGACAGGGGGCTTGGCTACACCTTC. Amino acid sequence: CASSVLRDRGLGYTF.

The gene calls are TRBV25-1 and TRBJ2-5; D is uncertain. CDR1 is MGHDK and CDR2 is SYGVNS in the germline V gene. V gave up 4 bases and J gave up 4 bases, with 4 bases separating them. The CDR3 is 11 amino acids. The CDR3 loop is CASSGRETQYF. Here the CDR3 DNA reads TGTGCCAGCAGTGGTCGAGAGACCCAGTACTTC.

As to this clone: Compared with germline, one end of the junction differs, possibly owing to a read error. The V and J genes are TRBV7-9 and TRBJ1-4; D is unresolved. The CDR3 runs to 17 residues. Germline V lookup: CDR1 SEHNR, CDR2 FQNEAQ (reference sequence). The CDR3 DNA reads TGTGCCAGCAGCTTCCCTTCGGGAGGACTTAAGGGAGAAAGACTGTTTTTT. This translates into CASSFPSGGLKGERLFF. Complete variable domain (other parts from reference TRBV7-9 and TRBJ1-4): DTGVSQNPRHKITKRGQNVTFRCDPISEHNRLYWYRQTLGQGPEFLTYFQNEAQLEKSRLLSDRFSAERPKGSFSTLEIQRTEQGDSAMYLCASSFPSGGLKGERLFFGSGTQLSVL.

The chain uses TRBV27 and TRBJ1-1; D call uncertain. The CDR3 is made up of 14 amino acids. Germline V CDR1 and CDR2: MNHEY, SMNVEV (reference sequence). The germline V and J ends were trimmed by 3 bases and 3 bases, with 11 bases remaining between them. This CDR3 is CASSLSSLYTEAFF. In DNA form, the CDR3 reads TGTGCCAGCAGTTTGAGTAGCCTTTACACTGAAGCTTTCTTT.

The chain joins TRBV29-1 to TRBJ1-2, with TRBD1 identical over 7 bases. V shed 6 bases and J 2 bases; nucleotides not matched to a gene: 15. The CDR3 loop spans 16 amino acids. The germline V gene encodes CDR1 SQVTM and CDR2 ANQGSEA. This CDR3 reads CSVRMGQGDSNYGYTF. The DNA for the CDR3 is TGCAGCGTACGAATGGGGCAGGGGGACAGCAACTATGGCTACACCTTC. The entire variable domain, with the rest obtained from reference TRBV29-1 and TRBJ1-2, is as follows: SAVISQKPSRDICQRGTSLTIQCQVDSQVTMMFWYRQQPGQSLTLIATANQGSEATYESGFVIDKFPISRPNLTFSTLTVSNMSPEDSSIYLCSVRMGQGDSNYGYTFGSGTRLTVV.

This sequence joins TRBV21-1 and TRBJ1-5; the D segment call TRBD1 is taken from the table without a DNA check. TRBV21-1 is tagged as a pseudogene. The CDR3 length is 17 residues. Written as DNA, the CDR3 is TGTGCCAGCAGCAAGCGACCGGGACAGGGTAGCAATCAGCCCCAGCATTTT. Protein sequence: CASSKRPGQGSNQPQHF.

The chain links TRBV2 to TRBJ2-5; maybe TRBD2 (6 bases). CDR1 is SNHLY, CDR2 FYNNEI, per germline. CDR3 length: 15 amino acids. The germline V and J ends were trimmed by 8 bases and 5 bases, with 21 bases remaining between them. CDR3 amino acids: CASGGIPALMETQYF. The CDR3, as DNA: TGTGCCAGCGGCGGGATCCCGGCCTTGATGGAGACCCAGTACTTC.

V is TRBV9 and J is TRBJ2-2; D gene ambiguous. The V end was cut by 0 bases, the J end by 2 bases, with 5 bases between. The germline V gene encodes CDR1 SGDLS and CDR2 YYNGEE. The CDR3 is made up of 14 amino acids. In nucleotides, the CDR3 is TGTGCCAGCAGCGTAGGACTTAACACCGGGGAGCTGTTTTTT. Residues: CASSVGLNTGELFF.

As DNA, the CDR3 is TGTGCCAGCAGCGCAGACACGGTTAGCTACAATGAGCAGTTCTTC. Translated: CASSADTVSYNEQFF. The rearrangement uses TRBV5-4 and TRBJ2-1; D unclear. This CDR3 comprises 15 residues. Germline-derived CDR1 and CDR2 are SGHNT and YYREEE (reference sequence). V dropped 4 bases and J dropped 3 bases, with 14 bases sitting between them.

The chain links TRBV6-1 to TRBJ2-7; 7 bases map to TRBD1. Unmatched junction bases numbered 12, after V lost 11 bases and J lost 2 bases. CDR1 MNHNS and CDR2 SASEGT come from the germline V gene. CDR3 length: 14 amino acids. CDR3 coding DNA: TGTGCCTGCTCAGTAGGGGACAGACCCTACGAGCAGTACTTC. Protein product: CACSVGDRPYEQYF.

V and J are TRBV10-1 and TRBJ2-7; tentative D call: TRBD2 (6 bases). The CDR3 has 14 residues. Per the germline V gene, CDR1 is WNHNN and CDR2 is SYGVQD (reference sequence). Trimming took 5 bases from V and 3 from J, leaving 14 bases between them. For the CDR3, the DNA is TGCGCCAGCAGTCCCGGACCGGGGGTCTACGAGCAGTACTTC. This sequence encodes CASSPGPGVYEQYF.

This clone has only a few counts. The chain uses TRBV19 and TRBJ1-4; 7 bases agree with TRBD1. Germline-derived CDR1 and CDR2 are LNHDA and SQIVND (reference sequence). The CDR3 sequence is 17 residues long. Trimming at V came to 3 bases and at J to 8 bases, leaving 15 bases not matched to a gene. This chain's CDR3 is CASSMPTRGVEEEKLFF. The CDR3 bases are TGTGCCAGTAGTATGCCAACCAGGGGGGTGGAGGAAGAAAAACTGTTTTTT.

This chain connects TRBV6-5 to TRBJ1-6, with D unresolved. Trimming left V 5 bases short and J 10 bases short, with 12 bases between. The CDR3 runs to 13 residues. CDR1 MNHEY and CDR2 SVGAGI come from the germline V gene. The CDR3 DNA is TGTGCCAGCAGTGCCGTAACTTGGTCACCCCTCCACTTT. This translates into CASSAVTWSPLHF.

The rearrangement links TRBV4-3 to TRBJ1-5; 7 nucleotides match TRBD1. Germline V gene sequence: CDR1 LGHNA, CDR2 YSLEER. V lost 2 bases and J lost 5; bases outside the gene matches: 6. The CDR3 sequence is 15 residues long. The CDR3 coding sequence is TGCGCCAGCAGCCAAAATCCGGGACAGTATCAGCCCCAGCATTTT. It yields the protein CASSQNPGQYQPQHF.